A selection of T cell receptor beta chains follows, all from one sample in a study of blood T cell repertoires in COVID-19. Only in-frame clones appear in the TCRdb table, and some are missing; sequencing was by immunoSEQ multiplex PCR. This table has over 120,000 clones, over 70% appearing once. The sequencing input was PBMCs or T cells enriched from blood (not recorded which). These receptors all come from a man in his fifties or sixties who had recovered from COVID-19. Each CDR3 is given with its conserved first and last residue. Each record gives: CDR3 protein, CDR3 DNA, V gene, J gene, D gene, clone size. A D gene is named only where the DNA matches it firmly. Size values are once, few and many counts, or a class for expanded clones, and some rows have none.

cdr3_aa: CASSYSPGGRTEAFF; cdr3_nt: TGTGCCAGCAGTTACTCTCCAGGGGGCCGCACTGAAGCTTTCTTT; v_call: TRBV6-5; j_call: TRBJ1-1; d_call: TRBD1; clone_size: -
cdr3_aa: CASSQGGGNQPQHF; cdr3_nt: TGTGCCAGCAGCCAAGGGGGGGGCAATCAGCCCCAGCATTTT; v_call: TRBV3-1/TRBV3-2; j_call: TRBJ1-5; d_call: -; clone_size: -
cdr3_aa: CASSPWTASYEQYF; cdr3_nt: TGTGCCAGCAGTCCCTGGACAGCGTCCTACGAGCAGTACTTC; v_call: TRBV27; j_call: TRBJ2-7; d_call: -; clone_size: -
cdr3_aa: CASSYPGGANTGELFF; cdr3_nt: TGTGCCAGCAGCTACCCCGGGGGGGCAAACACCGGGGAGCTGTTTTTT; v_call: TRBV3-1/TRBV3-2; j_call: TRBJ2-2; d_call: TRBD2; clone_size: few
cdr3_aa: CASSLAGGPAGELFF; cdr3_nt: TGTGCCAGCAGTTTAGCGGGGGGCCCGGCCGGGGAGCTGTTTTTT; v_call: TRBV28; j_call: TRBJ2-2; d_call: TRBD2; clone_size: -
cdr3_aa: CASSFLGHGYTF; cdr3_nt: TGTGCCAGCAGTTTTTTGGGCCATGGCTACACCTTC; v_call: TRBV28; j_call: TRBJ1-2; d_call: -; clone_size: once
cdr3_aa: CASSGRGPNGEAFF; cdr3_nt: TGTGCCAGCAGTGGCAGGGGTCCGAACGGTGAAGCTTTCTTT; v_call: TRBV2; j_call: TRBJ1-1; d_call: -; clone_size: -
cdr3_aa: CASSEQGLAYEQYF; cdr3_nt: TGTGCCAGCAGCGAACAGGGGCTAGCGTACGAGCAGTACTTC; v_call: TRBV11-2; j_call: TRBJ2-7; d_call: -; clone_size: -
cdr3_aa: CASSRAGGIGTEAFF; cdr3_nt: TGTGCCAGCAGCCGAGCAGGGGGGATCGGCACTGAAGCTTTCTTT; v_call: TRBV3-1/TRBV3-2; j_call: TRBJ1-1; d_call: TRBD1; clone_size: -
cdr3_aa: CASSPIFGHNEQFF; cdr3_nt: TGTGCCAGCAGCCCGATTTTTGGGCACAATGAGCAGTTCTTC; v_call: TRBV14; j_call: TRBJ2-1; d_call: -; clone_size: -
cdr3_aa: CASMLGGEYEQYF; cdr3_nt: TGTGCCAGCATGTTGGGGGGAGAATACGAGCAGTACTTC; v_call: TRBV28; j_call: TRBJ2-7; d_call: -; clone_size: -
cdr3_aa: CASSEDRQSNQPQHF; cdr3_nt: TGTGCCAGCAGTGAGGACCGACAGAGCAATCAGCCCCAGCATTTT; v_call: TRBV6-1; j_call: TRBJ1-5; d_call: -; clone_size: once
cdr3_aa: CASSQPPGEGNQPQHF; cdr3_nt: TGTGCCAGCAGCCAACCTCCAGGGGAAGGCAATCAGCCCCAGCATTTT; v_call: TRBV4-2; j_call: TRBJ1-5; d_call: -; clone_size: -
cdr3_aa: CASRVGGGEQYF; cdr3_nt: TGTGCCAGCAGAGTCGGGGGTGGGGAGCAGTACTTC; v_call: TRBV2; j_call: TRBJ2-7; d_call: -; clone_size: once
cdr3_aa: CASSLGGRSNQPQHF; cdr3_nt: TGTGCCAGCAGTTTGGGGGGGCGCAGCAATCAGCCCCAGCATTTT; v_call: TRBV28; j_call: TRBJ1-5; d_call: -; clone_size: -
cdr3_aa: CASRLTGVYEQYF; cdr3_nt: TGTGCCAGCAGACTGACAGGGGTGTACGAGCAGTACTTC; v_call: TRBV12-3/TRBV12-4; j_call: TRBJ2-7; d_call: TRBD1; clone_size: -
cdr3_aa: CASSPDSRASTDTQYF; cdr3_nt: TGTGCCAGCAGCCCCGACAGCCGGGCTAGCACAGATACGCAGTATTTT; v_call: TRBV11-3; j_call: TRBJ2-3; d_call: -; clone_size: -
cdr3_aa: CSARGRGTEAFF; cdr3_nt: TGCAGCGCTAGGGGGCGAGGGACTGAAGCTTTCTTT; v_call: TRBV29-1; j_call: TRBJ1-1; d_call: TRBD1; clone_size: once
cdr3_aa: CASSPRQTTNEKLFF; cdr3_nt: TGTGCCAGTAGCCCGAGACAGACAACTAATGAAAAACTGTTTTTT; v_call: TRBV19; j_call: TRBJ1-4; d_call: -; clone_size: -
cdr3_aa: CASSPLGGGNTIYF; cdr3_nt: TGCGCCAGCAGCCCCTTAGGGGGTGGAAACACCATATATTTT; v_call: TRBV5-1; j_call: TRBJ1-3; d_call: -; clone_size: -
cdr3_aa: CASSFAGGITDTQYF; cdr3_nt: TGCGCCAGCAGCTTTGCGGGGGGGATAACAGATACGCAGTATTTT; v_call: TRBV5-1; j_call: TRBJ2-3; d_call: TRBD2; clone_size: once
cdr3_aa: CASSRGTPGGSDYGYTF; cdr3_nt: TGCGCCAGCAGTCGGGGAACCCCAGGGGGCTCGGACTATGGCTACACCTTC; v_call: TRBV5-1; j_call: TRBJ1-2; d_call: TRBD1; clone_size: -
cdr3_aa: CASSEARGALGGYTF; cdr3_nt: TGTGCCAGCAGTGAAGCGCGGGGGGCCCTCGGAGGCTACACCTTC; v_call: TRBV2; j_call: TRBJ1-2; d_call: -; clone_size: -
cdr3_aa: CASSLWGAEQYF; cdr3_nt: TGTGCCAGCAGTTTATGGGGGGCCGAGCAGTACTTC; v_call: TRBV28; j_call: TRBJ2-7; d_call: -; clone_size: -
cdr3_aa: CASSLEGGSRSYNSPLHF; cdr3_nt: TGCGCCAGCAGCTTGGAAGGGGGATCGAGATCCTATAATTCACCCCTCCACTTT; v_call: TRBV5-1; j_call: TRBJ1-6; d_call: -; clone_size: once
cdr3_aa: CASSRLRQGGPGELFF; cdr3_nt: TGTGCCAGCAGCCGTCTGAGACAGGGGGGTCCCGGGGAGCTGTTTTTT; v_call: TRBV7-9; j_call: TRBJ2-2; d_call: TRBD1; clone_size: -
cdr3_aa: CATSGLWGPSGRTDTQYF; cdr3_nt: TGTGCCACCAGTGGCCTTTGGGGACCCAGCGGGCGCACAGATACGCAGTATTTT; v_call: TRBV24-1; j_call: TRBJ2-3; d_call: -; clone_size: -
cdr3_aa: CASSDVGYTYTF; cdr3_nt: TGTGCCAGCAGTGATGTCGGGTATACTTACACCTTC; v_call: TRBV6-1; j_call: TRBJ1-2; d_call: -; clone_size: -
cdr3_aa: CASSLEGALEKLFF; cdr3_nt: TGTGCCAGCAGCTTAGAGGGGGCCCTTGAAAAACTGTTTTTT; v_call: TRBV7-9; j_call: TRBJ1-4; d_call: TRBD1; clone_size: -
cdr3_aa: CASSISRGSSYEQYF; cdr3_nt: TGTGCCAGTAGTATATCCCGGGGAAGTTCCTACGAGCAGTACTTC; v_call: TRBV19; j_call: TRBJ2-7; d_call: -; clone_size: -
cdr3_aa: CASSERRGTYNEQFF; cdr3_nt: TGTGCCAGTAGTGAACGGCGGGGTACTTACAATGAGCAGTTCTTC; v_call: TRBV19; j_call: TRBJ2-1; d_call: -; clone_size: once
cdr3_aa: CASLSGTGGYEQYF; cdr3_nt: TGTGCCAGCCTCTCTGGGACAGGGGGCTACGAGCAGTACTTC; v_call: TRBV5-8; j_call: TRBJ2-7; d_call: TRBD1; clone_size: -
cdr3_aa: CATSEPGAYQPQHF; cdr3_nt: TGTGCCACCAGTGAGCCAGGGGCCTATCAGCCCCAGCATTTT; v_call: TRBV24-1; j_call: TRBJ1-5; d_call: -; clone_size: -
cdr3_aa: CAWSGGRVNEQFF; cdr3_nt: TGTGCCTGGAGTGGCGGGAGGGTTAATGAGCAGTTCTTC; v_call: TRBV30; j_call: TRBJ2-1; d_call: TRBD2; clone_size: once
cdr3_aa: CASRPDPGGYSNQPQHF; cdr3_nt: TGTGCCAGCAGGCCGGACCCAGGGGGATATAGCAATCAGCCCCAGCATTTT; v_call: TRBV28; j_call: TRBJ1-5; d_call: TRBD1; clone_size: once
cdr3_aa: CASRSGTNYNQPQHF; cdr3_nt: TGTGCCAGCAGGTCCGGGACAAACTACAATCAGCCCCAGCATTTT; v_call: TRBV7-8; j_call: TRBJ1-5; d_call: -; clone_size: -
cdr3_aa: CASSLVRGETEAFF; cdr3_nt: TGTGCCAGCAGCTTGGTGCGGGGCGAGACTGAAGCTTTCTTT; v_call: TRBV5-5; j_call: TRBJ1-1; d_call: -; clone_size: -
cdr3_aa: CASSLRRQDNEQFF; cdr3_nt: TGTGCCAGCAGTTTACGGAGGCAGGACAATGAGCAGTTCTTC; v_call: TRBV28; j_call: TRBJ2-1; d_call: -; clone_size: -
cdr3_aa: CASSLDLAGYTYTGELFF; cdr3_nt: TGTGCCAGCAGTTTAGATCTAGCGGGATACACCTACACCGGGGAGCTGTTTTTT; v_call: TRBV28; j_call: TRBJ2-2; d_call: TRBD2; clone_size: -
cdr3_aa: CASSVGLAAYNEQFF; cdr3_nt: TGTGCCAGCAGCGTAGGACTAGCAGCTTACAATGAGCAGTTCTTC; v_call: TRBV9; j_call: TRBJ2-1; d_call: TRBD2; clone_size: -
cdr3_aa: CASSSTSGSMGEQFF; cdr3_nt: TGTGCCAGCAGCTCGACTAGCGGGAGCATGGGTGAGCAGTTCTTC; v_call: TRBV11-2; j_call: TRBJ2-1; d_call: TRBD2; clone_size: -
cdr3_aa: CASSPGYGGETQYF; cdr3_nt: TGTGCCAGCAGCCCGGGCTACGGCGGGGAGACCCAGTACTTC; v_call: TRBV5-4; j_call: TRBJ2-5; d_call: -; clone_size: -
cdr3_aa: CASSLLGGGTDTQYF; cdr3_nt: TGTGCCAGCAGCTTACTGGGAGGAGGCACAGATACGCAGTATTTT; v_call: TRBV7-8; j_call: TRBJ2-3; d_call: -; clone_size: -
cdr3_aa: CASSSQGGRLFF; cdr3_nt: TGTGCCAGCAGCTCACAGGGGGGTCGACTGTTTTTT; v_call: TRBV7-9; j_call: TRBJ1-4; d_call: TRBD1; clone_size: -
cdr3_aa: CASSLTSFGVVNEQFF; cdr3_nt: TGTGCCAGCAGCCTTACATCCTTCGGGGTCGTCAATGAGCAGTTCTTC; v_call: TRBV5-4; j_call: TRBJ2-1; d_call: -; clone_size: -
cdr3_aa: CASSFGTGGPYEQYF; cdr3_nt: TGTGCCAGCAGCTTCGGGACAGGGGGCCCCTACGAGCAGTACTTC; v_call: TRBV5-6; j_call: TRBJ2-7; d_call: TRBD1; clone_size: -
cdr3_aa: CASSLASRIGGYTF; cdr3_nt: TGTGCCAGCAGCTTAGCTAGTCGGATCGGGGGCTACACCTTC; v_call: TRBV7-9; j_call: TRBJ1-2; d_call: -; clone_size: -
cdr3_aa: CASSEYGNTGELFF; cdr3_nt: TGTGCCAGCAGTGAATACGGGAACACCGGGGAGCTGTTTTTT; v_call: TRBV25-1; j_call: TRBJ2-2; d_call: -; clone_size: once
cdr3_aa: CASSRSGRQETQYF; cdr3_nt: TGTGCCAGCAGTCGAAGCGGGAGACAAGAGACCCAGTACTTC; v_call: TRBV27; j_call: TRBJ2-5; d_call: TRBD2; clone_size: -
cdr3_aa: CASSETQGRSYNSPLHF; cdr3_nt: TGTGCCAGCAGCGAAACACAGGGTCGCTCCTATAATTCACCCCTCCACTTT; v_call: TRBV2; j_call: TRBJ1-6; d_call: -; clone_size: -
cdr3_aa: CASSIKSGHSGNTIYF; cdr3_nt: TGTGCCAGTAGTATCAAATCAGGACACTCTGGAAACACCATATATTTT; v_call: TRBV19; j_call: TRBJ1-3; d_call: -; clone_size: -
cdr3_aa: CASSIIAGTEVYEQYF; cdr3_nt: TGTGCCAGTAGTATCATCGCCGGGACAGAGGTCTACGAGCAGTACTTC; v_call: TRBV19; j_call: TRBJ2-7; d_call: TRBD1; clone_size: -
cdr3_aa: CASAPGGALGYTF; cdr3_nt: TGTGCCAGCGCTCCGGGGGGGGCGCTTGGCTACACCTTC; v_call: TRBV28; j_call: TRBJ1-2; d_call: -; clone_size: -
cdr3_aa: CASSLSGSETGELFF; cdr3_nt: TGTGCCAGCAGTTTAAGCGGGAGTGAAACCGGGGAGCTGTTTTTT; v_call: TRBV28; j_call: TRBJ2-2; d_call: TRBD2; clone_size: -
cdr3_aa: CASSVATGGSGYGYTF; cdr3_nt: TGTGCCAGCAGCGTAGCTACAGGGGGCTCAGGCTATGGCTACACCTTC; v_call: TRBV9; j_call: TRBJ1-2; d_call: TRBD1; clone_size: -
cdr3_aa: CASSRTTMGGELFF; cdr3_nt: TGTGCCAGCAGCCGGACTACTATGGGCGGGGAGCTGTTTTTT; v_call: TRBV3-1/TRBV3-2; j_call: TRBJ2-2; d_call: -; clone_size: once
cdr3_aa: CASRGQGDYGYTF; cdr3_nt: TGTGCCAGCAGAGGACAGGGAGACTATGGCTACACCTTC; v_call: TRBV28; j_call: TRBJ1-2; d_call: TRBD1; clone_size: once